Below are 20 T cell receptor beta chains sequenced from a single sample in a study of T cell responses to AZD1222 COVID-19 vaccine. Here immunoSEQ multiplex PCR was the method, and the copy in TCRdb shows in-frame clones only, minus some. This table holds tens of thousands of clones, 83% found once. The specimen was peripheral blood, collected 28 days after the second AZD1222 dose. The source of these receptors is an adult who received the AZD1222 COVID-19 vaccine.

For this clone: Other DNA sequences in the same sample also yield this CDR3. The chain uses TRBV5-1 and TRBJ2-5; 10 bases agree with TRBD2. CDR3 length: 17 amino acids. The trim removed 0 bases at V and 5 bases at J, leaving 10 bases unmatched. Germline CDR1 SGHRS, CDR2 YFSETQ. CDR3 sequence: CASSLGSSGGRDETQYF. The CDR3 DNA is TGCGCCAGCAGCTTGGGGTCTAGCGGGGGTCGGGATGAGACCCAGTACTTC.

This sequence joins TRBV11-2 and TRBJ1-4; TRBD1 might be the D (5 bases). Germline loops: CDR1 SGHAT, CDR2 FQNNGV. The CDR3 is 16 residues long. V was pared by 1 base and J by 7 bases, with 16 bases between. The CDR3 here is CASSLVFGGGVEKLFF. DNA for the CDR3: TGTGCCAGCAGCTTAGTATTTGGGGGGGGAGTTGAAAAACTGTTTTTT. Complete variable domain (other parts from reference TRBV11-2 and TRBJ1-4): EAGVAQSPRYKIIEKRQSVAFWCNPISGHATLYWYQQILGQGPKLLIQFQNNGVVDDSQLPKDRFSAERLKGVDSTLKIQPAKLEDSAVYLCASSLVFGGGVEKLFFGSGTQLSVL.

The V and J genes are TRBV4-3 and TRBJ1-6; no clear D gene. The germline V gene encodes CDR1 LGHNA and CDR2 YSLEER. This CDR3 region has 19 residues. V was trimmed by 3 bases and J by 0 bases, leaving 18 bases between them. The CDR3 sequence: CASSHEVEWVSSYNSPLHF. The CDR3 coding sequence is TGCGCCAGCAGCCATGAGGTAGAGTGGGTATCCTCCTATAATTCACCCCTCCACTTT.

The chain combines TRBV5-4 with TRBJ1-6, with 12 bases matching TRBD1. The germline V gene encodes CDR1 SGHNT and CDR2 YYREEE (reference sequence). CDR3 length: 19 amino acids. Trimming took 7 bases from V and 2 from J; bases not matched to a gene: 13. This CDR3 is CASGRGQGAGITYNSPLHF. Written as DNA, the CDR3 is TGTGCCAGCGGCCGGGGACAGGGGGCCGGGATAACCTATAATTCACCCCTCCACTTT.

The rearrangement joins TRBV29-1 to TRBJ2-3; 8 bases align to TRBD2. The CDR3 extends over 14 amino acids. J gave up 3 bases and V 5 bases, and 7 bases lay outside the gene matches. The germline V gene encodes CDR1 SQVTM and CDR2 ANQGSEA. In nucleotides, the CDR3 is TGCAGCGTTCCGACTAGCGTCGGGACAGATACGCAGTATTTT. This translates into CSVPTSVGTDTQYF.

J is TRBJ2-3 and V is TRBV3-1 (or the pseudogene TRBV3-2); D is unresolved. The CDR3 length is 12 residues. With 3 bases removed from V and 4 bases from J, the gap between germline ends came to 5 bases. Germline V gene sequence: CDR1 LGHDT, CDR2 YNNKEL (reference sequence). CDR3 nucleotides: TGTGCCAGCAGCCATTCCCCAGATACGCAGTATTTT. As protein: CASSHSPDTQYF.

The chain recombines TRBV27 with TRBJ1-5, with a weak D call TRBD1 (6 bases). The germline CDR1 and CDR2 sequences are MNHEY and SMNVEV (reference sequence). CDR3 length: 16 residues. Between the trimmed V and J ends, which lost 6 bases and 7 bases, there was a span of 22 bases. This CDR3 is CASSPESLGGKQPQHF. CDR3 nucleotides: TGTGCCAGCAGCCCTGAGTCGTTAGGGGGGAAACAGCCCCAGCATTTT.

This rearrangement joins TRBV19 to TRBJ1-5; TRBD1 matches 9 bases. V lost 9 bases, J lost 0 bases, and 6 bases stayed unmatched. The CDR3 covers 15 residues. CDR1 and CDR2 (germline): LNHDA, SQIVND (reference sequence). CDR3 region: CASRWTGDSNQPQHF. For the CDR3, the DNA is TGTGCCAGCCGATGGACAGGGGATAGCAATCAGCCCCAGCATTTT.

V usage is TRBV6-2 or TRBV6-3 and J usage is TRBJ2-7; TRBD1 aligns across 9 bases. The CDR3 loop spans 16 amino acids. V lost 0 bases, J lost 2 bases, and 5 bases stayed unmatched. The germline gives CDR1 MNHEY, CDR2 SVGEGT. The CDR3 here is CASSYSQGAGPYEQYF. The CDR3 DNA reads TGTGCCAGCAGTTACTCACAGGGGGCAGGCCCCTACGAGCAGTACTTC.

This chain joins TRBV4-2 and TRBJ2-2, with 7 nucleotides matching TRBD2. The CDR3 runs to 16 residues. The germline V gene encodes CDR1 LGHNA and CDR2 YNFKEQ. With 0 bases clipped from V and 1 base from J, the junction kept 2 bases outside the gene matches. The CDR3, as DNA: TGTGCCAGCAGCCAAGAGCGGGGGTTGAACACCGGGGAGCTGTTTTTT. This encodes CASSQERGLNTGELFF.

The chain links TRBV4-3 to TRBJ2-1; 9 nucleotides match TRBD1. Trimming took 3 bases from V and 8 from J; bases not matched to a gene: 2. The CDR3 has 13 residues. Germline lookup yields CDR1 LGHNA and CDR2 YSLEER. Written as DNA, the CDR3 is TGCGCCAGCAGCCAGAGGGACAGGGATGAGCAGTTCTTC. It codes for CASSQRDRDEQFF.

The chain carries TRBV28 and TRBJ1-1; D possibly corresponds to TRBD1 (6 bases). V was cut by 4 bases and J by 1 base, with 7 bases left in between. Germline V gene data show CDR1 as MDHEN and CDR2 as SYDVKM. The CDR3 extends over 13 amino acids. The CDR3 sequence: CASSSTGNTEAFF. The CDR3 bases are TGTGCCAGCAGTTCGACAGGGAACACTGAAGCTTTCTTT.

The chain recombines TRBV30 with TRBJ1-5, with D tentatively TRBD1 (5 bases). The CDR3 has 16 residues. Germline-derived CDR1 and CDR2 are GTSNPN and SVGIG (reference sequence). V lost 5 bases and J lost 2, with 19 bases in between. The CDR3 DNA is TGTGCCTGGGGCAGGAGGAGGGGTGATGGCAATCAGCCCCAGCATTTT. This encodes CAWGRRRGDGNQPQHF.

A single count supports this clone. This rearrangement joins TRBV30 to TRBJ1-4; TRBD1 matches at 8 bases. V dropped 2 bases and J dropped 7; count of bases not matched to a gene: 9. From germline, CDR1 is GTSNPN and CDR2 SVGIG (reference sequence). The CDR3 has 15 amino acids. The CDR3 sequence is CAWSTGQGGTEKLFF. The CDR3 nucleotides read TGTGCCTGGAGTACCGGACAGGGAGGGACTGAAAAACTGTTTTTT.

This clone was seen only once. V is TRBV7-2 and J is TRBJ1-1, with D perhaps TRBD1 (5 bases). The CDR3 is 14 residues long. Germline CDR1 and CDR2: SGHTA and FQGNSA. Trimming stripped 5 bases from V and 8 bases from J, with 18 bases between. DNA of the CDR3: TGTGCCAGCAGCACAACCGGGACCGGGAGAGAAGCTTTCTTT. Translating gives CASSTTGTGREAFF.

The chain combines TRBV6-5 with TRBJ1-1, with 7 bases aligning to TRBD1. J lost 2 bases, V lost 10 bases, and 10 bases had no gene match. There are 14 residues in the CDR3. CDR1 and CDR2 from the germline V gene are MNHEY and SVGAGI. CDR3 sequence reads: CATLQAGGNTEAFF. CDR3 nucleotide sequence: TGTGCCACCCTCCAGGCAGGGGGAAACACTGAAGCTTTCTTT.

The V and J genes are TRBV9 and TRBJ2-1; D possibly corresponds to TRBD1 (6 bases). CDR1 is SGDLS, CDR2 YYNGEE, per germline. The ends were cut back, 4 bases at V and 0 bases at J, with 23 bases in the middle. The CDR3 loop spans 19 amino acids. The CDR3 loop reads CASSPWTAPIGYSYNEQFF. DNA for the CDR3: TGTGCCAGCAGCCCGTGGACAGCCCCTATAGGATACTCCTACAATGAGCAGTTCTTC.

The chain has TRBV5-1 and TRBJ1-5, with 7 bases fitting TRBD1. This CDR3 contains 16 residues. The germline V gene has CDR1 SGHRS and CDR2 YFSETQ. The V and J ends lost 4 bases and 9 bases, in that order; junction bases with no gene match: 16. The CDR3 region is CASSPGGQLSDGPQHF. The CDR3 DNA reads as TGCGCCAGCAGCCCGGGGGGACAGCTCTCCGACGGGCCCCAGCATTTT. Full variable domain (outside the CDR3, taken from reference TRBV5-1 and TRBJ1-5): KAGVTQTPRYLIKTRGQQVTLSCSPISGHRSVSWYQQTPGQGLQFLFEYFSETQRNKGNFPGRFSGRQFSNSRSEMNVSTLELGDSALYLCASSPGGQLSDGPQHFGDGTRLSIL.

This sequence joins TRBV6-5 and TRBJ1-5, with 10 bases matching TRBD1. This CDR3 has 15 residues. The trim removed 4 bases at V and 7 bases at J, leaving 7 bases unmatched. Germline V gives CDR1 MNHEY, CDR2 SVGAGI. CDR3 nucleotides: TGTGCCAGCAGTTCGCGACAGGGGGCCTGGCAGCCCCAGCATTTT. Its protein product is CASSSRQGAWQPQHF.

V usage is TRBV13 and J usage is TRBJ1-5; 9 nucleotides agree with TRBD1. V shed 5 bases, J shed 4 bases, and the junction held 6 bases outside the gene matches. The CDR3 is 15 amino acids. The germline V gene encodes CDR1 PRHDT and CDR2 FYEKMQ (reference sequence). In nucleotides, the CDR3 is TGTGCCAGCAGCACCGGACAGGGGATAAATCAGCCCCAGCATTTT. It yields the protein CASSTGQGINQPQHF. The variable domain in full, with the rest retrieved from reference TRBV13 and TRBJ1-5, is AAGVIQSPRHLIKEKRETATLKCYPIPRHDTVYWYQQGPGQDPQFLISFYEKMQSDKGSIPDRFSAQQFSDYHSELNMSSLELGDSALYFCASSTGQGINQPQHFGDGTRLSIL.